This T cell receptor beta chain comes out of a study of T cells in Graves' hyperthyroidism and ophthalmopathy. The germline gives CDR1 MNHEY, CDR2 SVGAGI. CDR3 length equals 17 residues. V lost 2 bases and J lost 4; bases outside the gene matches: 9. TCR beta CDR3 sequences were amplified from RNA transcripts. First-round RT-PCR with HTBI primers amplified the TCR CDR3 region. TCRdb analysed the multiplex PCR reads with MiXCR anew, one entry per CDR3 protein. The sample includes some 740,000 distinct CDR3 sequences, about 14% seen only once; the top ten take about a tenth. In this sample, this clonotype turned up many times. What it recognizes is unknown. It was uncontrolled infection, other autoimmune disease, pregnancy or lactation that excluded patients. Study observations and caveats: Most thyroid clonotypes that were expanded above 0.001 also turned up in blood. Ophthalmopathy and stable hyperthyroidism were told apart by a 13 V-J model.

V gene TRBV6-5 combines with J gene TRBJ2-2; 8 bases agree with TRBD1. Source material: blood. This TCR derives from a woman younger than 30 with Graves' hyperthyroidism. The CDR3 DNA follows: TGTGCCAGCAGTTACGGGCAGGGGGCGCGGGTCACCGGGGAGCTGTTTTTT. It specifies CASSYGQGARVTGELFF.